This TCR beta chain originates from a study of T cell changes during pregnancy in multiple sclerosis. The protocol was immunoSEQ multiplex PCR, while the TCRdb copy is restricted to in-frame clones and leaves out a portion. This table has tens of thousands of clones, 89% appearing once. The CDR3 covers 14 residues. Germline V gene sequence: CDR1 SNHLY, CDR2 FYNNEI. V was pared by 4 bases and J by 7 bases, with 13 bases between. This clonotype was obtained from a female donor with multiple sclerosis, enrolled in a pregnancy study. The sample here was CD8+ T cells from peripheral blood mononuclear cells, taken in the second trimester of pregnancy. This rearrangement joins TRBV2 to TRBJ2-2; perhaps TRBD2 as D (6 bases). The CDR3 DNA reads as TGTGCCAGCAGTGTGGCTAGCGAGATCGGGGAGCTGTTTTTT. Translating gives CASSVASEIGELFF.